Shown below are 31 T cell receptor beta chains from a single sample sequenced in a study of cytomegalovirus exposure and HLA in healthy donors. TCRdb keeps only in-frame clones here, not all; method: immunoSEQ multiplex PCR. The sample carries some 250,000 clones, around 90% recorded once. Sequenced input: PBMCs. The receptors stem from a woman younger than 45 in good health and CMV-seronegative.

The rearrangement uses TRBV29-1 and TRBJ2-1; D remains ambiguous. CDR3 size: 11 residues. The germline CDR1 and CDR2 sequences are SQVTM and ANQGSEA. V was clipped by 4 bases and J by 9 bases, with 10 bases between them. The CDR3 nucleotides read TGCAGCGTTGCTTCCGTTCCTGAGCAGTTCTTC. This codes for CSVASVPEQFF.

The chain carries TRBV9 and TRBJ2-7, with D perhaps TRBD2 (5 bases). Germline V gene data show CDR1 as SGDLS and CDR2 as YYNGEE. The CDR3 totals 12 residues. Trimming removed 0 bases at V and 13 bases at J, with 14 bases between. In nucleotides, the CDR3 is TGTGCCAGCAGCGTAGACCAGCGGCTACTATACTTC. Protein: CASSVDQRLLYF.

This rearrangement joins TRBV11-3 to TRBJ1-3; D ambiguous. The V and J ends lost 1 base and 0 bases respectively, with 7 bases between them. The CDR3 covers 15 residues. In germline, CDR1 is SGHNT, CDR2 YENEEA. The DNA of the CDR3 is TGTGCCAGCAGCTTAGCCGGAAGCTCTGGAAACACCATATATTTT. Its translation: CASSLAGSSGNTIYF.

The chain couples TRBV5-1 to TRBJ2-3; maybe TRBD1 (5 bases). Germline assignment: CDR1 SGHRS and CDR2 YFSETQ. V was pared by 2 bases and J by 2 bases, with 15 bases between. This CDR3 contains 16 residues. The chain's CDR3 is CASSLDRARDTDTQYF. The CDR3 coding sequence is TGCGCCAGCAGCTTAGACAGAGCAAGGGACACAGATACGCAGTATTTT.

V and J are TRBV28 and TRBJ1-3, with D unresolved. Germline values: CDR1 MDHEN, CDR2 SYDVKM. There are 14 residues in the CDR3. Trimming removed 1 base at V and 6 bases at J, with 10 bases between. The CDR3 spells CASSLYLTENTIYF. CDR3 nucleotides: TGTGCCAGCAGTTTATACCTAACCGAAAACACCATATATTTT.

The chain links TRBV28 to TRBJ2-1; D perhaps matches TRBD2 (6 bases). Between the trimmed V and J ends, which lost 3 bases and 2 bases, there was a span of 14 bases. Germline V gives CDR1 MDHEN, CDR2 SYDVKM. The CDR3 contains 16 residues. In DNA form, the CDR3 reads TGTGCCAGCAGTTTGCGACGGGAGACCGCCTACAATGAGCAGTTCTTC. Its translation is CASSLRRETAYNEQFF.

The chain employs TRBV6-1 and TRBJ2-7, with a tentative D call TRBD1 (5 bases). The V end was cut by 3 bases, the J end by 2 bases, with 11 bases between. In germline, CDR1 is MNHNS, CDR2 SASEGT. The CDR3 has 14 amino acids. CDR3 DNA sequence: TGTGCCAGCAGTGACCTTGGCAGGGCCTACGAGCAGTACTTC. This translates into CASSDLGRAYEQYF.

The chain links TRBV2 to TRBJ2-3, with D unclear. The CDR3 is 15 amino acids. The V gene's germline CDR1 is SNHLY and CDR2 FYNNEI. Trimming took off 7 bases at V and 0 bases at J, with 14 bases between the two ends. The CDR3 loop is CASTIDFTSTDTQYF. The CDR3 region has the DNA TGTGCCAGCACCATAGATTTTACTAGCACAGATACGCAGTATTTT.

The rearrangement uses TRBV4-2 and TRBJ2-5; TRBD2 aligns across 7 bases. J was trimmed by 4 bases and V by 0 bases; bases with no gene match: 5. The CDR3 totals 15 residues. The germline V gene has CDR1 LGHNA and CDR2 YNFKEQ. This chain's CDR3 is CASSQEGAGVETQYF. The DNA of the CDR3 is TGTGCCAGCAGCCAAGAAGGGGCGGGAGTAGAGACCCAGTACTTC.

The rearrangement uses TRBV9 and TRBJ2-3; D is unresolved. V lost 0 bases and J 7 bases, leaving 6 bases between the germline ends. The CDR3 runs to 12 residues. Germline CDR1 and CDR2: SGDLS and YYNGEE. The DNA of the CDR3 is TGTGCCAGCAGCGTAGCTGGGTATACGCAGTATTTT. This encodes CASSVAGYTQYF. Using reference TRBV9 and TRBJ2-3 for the parts outside the CDR3, the full variable domain is DSGVTQTPKHLITATGQRVTLRCSPRSGDLSVYWYQQSLDQGLQFLIQYYNGEERAKGNILERFSAQQFPDLHSELNLSSLELGDSALYFCASSVAGYTQYFGPGTRLTVL.

J is TRBJ2-5 and V is TRBV6-6, with a tentative D call TRBD1 (6 bases). V was trimmed by 6 bases and J by 9 bases, leaving 20 bases between them. CDR1 is MNHNY and CDR2 is SVGAGI in the germline V gene (reference sequence). This CDR3 has 14 residues. This CDR3 is CASSQGQPSKAQYF. CDR3 in DNA: TGTGCCAGCAGCCAAGGACAGCCTTCGAAGGCCCAGTACTTC.

The gene calls are TRBV30 and TRBJ2-2; D gene ambiguous. Germline V lookup: CDR1 GTSNPN, CDR2 SVGIG (reference sequence). The CDR3 contains 13 residues. V was shortened by 3 bases and J by 3 bases, with 8 bases between the two germline ends. The CDR3 spells CAWRSRYTGELFF. The CDR3 nucleotides are TGTGCCTGGAGGAGTCGGTACACCGGGGAGCTGTTTTTT.

This clone came up once. This sequence joins TRBV19 and TRBJ2-7, with D possibly TRBD2 on 5 matching bases. CDR1 is LNHDA, CDR2 SQIVND, per germline (reference sequence). The CDR3 totals 13 residues. Trimming removed 5 bases at V and 4 bases at J, with 12 bases between. The CDR3, as DNA: TGTGCCAGTAGTTACCTCACGGGGTACGAGCAGTACTTC. This codes for CASSYLTGYEQYF.

CDR3 protein: CASSKGALPGQLSYNEQFF. The DNA of the CDR3 is TGTGCCAGCAGCAAAGGCGCTCTTCCGGGACAGCTCTCCTACAATGAGCAGTTCTTC. The chain is built from TRBV21-1 and TRBJ2-1; TRBD1, the table's D call, lacks a check against the DNA. TRBV21-1 is a pseudogene locus. The CDR3 is 19 amino acids.

J is TRBJ2-2 and V is TRBV28; TRBD2 aligns across 12 bases. Germline-derived CDR1 and CDR2 are MDHEN and SYDVKM. The CDR3 is 16 residues long. The V segment lost 6 bases and the J segment 7 bases; nucleotides outside the gene matches: 9. The CDR3, as DNA: TGTGCCAGCAGAAGAAGACTAGCGGGAGCCGGCGGGGAGCTGTTTTTT. It translates to CASRRRLAGAGGELFF.

This chain connects TRBV5-4 to TRBJ2-7, with unresolved D. This CDR3 comprises 13 residues. The germline V gene has CDR1 SGHNT and CDR2 YYREEE (reference sequence). V was pared by 5 bases and J by 4 bases, with 13 bases between. CDR3 loop: CASRQMGTYEQYF. CDR3 nucleotide sequence: TGTGCCAGCAGACAAATGGGCACTTACGAGCAGTACTTC.

The chain uses TRBV4-2 and TRBJ2-1, with unresolved D. Germline V gives CDR1 LGHNA, CDR2 YNFKEQ. This CDR3 is built from 14 residues. V gave up 0 bases and J gave up 4 bases, with 7 bases separating them. The CDR3 DNA follows: TGTGCCAGCAGCCAAGATTGGGGTTACAATGAGCAGTTCTTC. Amino acid sequence: CASSQDWGYNEQFF.

The chain couples TRBV5-6 to TRBJ2-3; D is perhaps TRBD1 or TRBD2 (6 bases each). With 6 bases removed from V and 6 bases from J, the gap between germline ends came to 29 bases. The CDR3 is 18 amino acids. Per germline, CDR1 SGHDT and CDR2 YYEEEE. The CDR3 bases are TGTGCCAGCACCTTCCCCACAGGGAGACTAGGCCGCGGTGATACGCAGTATTTT. Translated: CASTFPTGRLGRGDTQYF.

The chain combines TRBV7-2 with TRBJ2-2; 12 nucleotides line up with TRBD2. The CDR3 is 16 residues long. Germline V lookup: CDR1 SGHTA, CDR2 FQGNSA. Trimming cost V 0 bases and J 5 bases; bases outside gene matches: 1. This CDR3 is CASSLAGTSGTGELFF. The CDR3 DNA follows: TGTGCCAGCAGCTTAGCTGGGACTAGCGGGACCGGGGAGCTGTTTTTT.

CDR3 coding DNA: TGTGCCAGCAGCGGCCGGGACACTTCCTACGAGCAGTACTTC. This gives the protein CASSGRDTSYEQYF. V is TRBV9 and J is TRBJ2-7; D possibly corresponds to TRBD1 (6 bases). The CDR3 runs 14 residues. Germline loops: CDR1 SGDLS, CDR2 YYNGEE. V was trimmed by 3 bases and J by 1 base, leaving 11 bases between them.

CDR3 nucleotide sequence: TGCAGCGTTAGTGAGAAGCAGTTCTTC. This encodes CSVSEKQFF. V and J are TRBV29-1 and TRBJ2-1; no clear D gene. The CDR3 runs 9 residues. Deletions cut 5 bases from V and 11 bases from J, with 7 bases between. Germline V lookup: CDR1 SQVTM, CDR2 ANQGSEA.

In DNA form, the CDR3 reads TGTGCCAGCAACCCCCAGGGGACTAATGAAAAACTGTTTTTT. The encoded protein is CASNPQGTNEKLFF. The rearrangement joins TRBV6-1 to TRBJ1-4; TRBD1 is a possible D gene (6 bases). The germline gives CDR1 MNHNS, CDR2 SASEGT. V lost 7 bases and J 2 bases, leaving 11 bases between the germline ends. The CDR3 contains 14 residues.

This chain links TRBV5-1 with TRBJ2-3; 12 bases match TRBD2. The CDR3 has 15 residues. V lost 5 bases, J lost 3 bases, and 4 bases stayed unmatched. The germline V gene encodes CDR1 SGHRS and CDR2 YFSETQ. In nucleotides, the CDR3 is TGCGCCAGCAGGACCGGACTAGCGGGAACAGATACGCAGTATTTT. This translates into CASRTGLAGTDTQYF.

The gene calls are TRBV13 and TRBJ2-1; 9 bases are shared with TRBD2. The J segment lost 0 bases and the V segment lost 7 bases, leaving 13 bases of the junction unmatched. Germline CDR1 and CDR2: PRHDT and FYEKMQ (reference sequence). This CDR3 is 18 amino acids long. The CDR3 coding sequence is TGTGCCAGCAACCCAGGGGGTAGCGGGGGCAGCTCCTACAATGAGCAGTTCTTC. It encodes CASNPGGSGGSSYNEQFF.

The genes are TRBV6-6 and TRBJ2-7, with D unclear. CDR1 is MNHNY and CDR2 is SVGAGI in the germline V gene (reference sequence). The CDR3 consists of 13 residues. The germline V and J ends were trimmed by 2 bases and 1 base, with 6 bases remaining between them. CDR3 sequence reads: CASSYAPSYEQYF. DNA of the CDR3: TGTGCCAGCAGTTACGCGCCGTCCTACGAGCAGTACTTC.

This sequence joins TRBV9 and TRBJ2-1; 10 bases match TRBD2. This CDR3 spans 18 amino acids. With 0 bases clipped from V and 4 bases from J, the junction kept 10 bases outside the gene matches. CDR1 is SGDLS and CDR2 is YYNGEE in the germline V gene. This CDR3 is CASSVESGREGPYNEQFF. The CDR3 DNA follows: TGTGCCAGCAGCGTAGAAAGCGGGAGGGAGGGACCTTACAATGAGCAGTTCTTC.

The J gene is TRBJ2-7, the V gene TRBV28; TRBD2 matches 13 bases. The germline gives CDR1 MDHEN, CDR2 SYDVKM. V shed 4 bases and J 4 bases; nucleotides not matched to a gene: 4. CDR3 size: 15 residues. The CDR3 here is CASSSPGLAGYEQYF. CDR3 nucleotides: TGTGCCAGCAGTTCGCCGGGACTAGCGGGGTACGAGCAGTACTTC. Full variable domain (outside the CDR3, taken from reference TRBV28 and TRBJ2-7): DVKVTQSSRYLVKRTGEKVFLECVQDMDHENMFWYRQDPGLGLRLIYFSYDVKMKEKGDIPEGYSVSREKKERFSLILESASTNQTSMYLCASSSPGLAGYEQYFGPGTRLTVT.

Here the CDR3 DNA reads TGTGCTAGTGGGGACCGGCGTTGGACCACTAGCCACTCCTACGAGCAGTACTTC. It codes for CASGDRRWTTSHSYEQYF. The chain carries TRBV12-5 and TRBJ2-7; D is possibly TRBD2 (6 bases). The CDR3 has 18 residues. Germline CDR1 is LGHNT and CDR2 is FRNRAP. V dropped 6 bases and J dropped 0 bases, with 24 bases sitting between them.

V is TRBV7-6 and J is TRBJ2-3; 10 bases match TRBD2. Germline V gene data show CDR1 as SGHVS and CDR2 as FNYEAQ. The V gene end was trimmed by 3 bases and the J gene end by 2 bases; junction bases not matched to a gene: 11. CDR3 size: 18 residues. The DNA of the CDR3 is TGTGCCAGCAGCTTCGGCACCAGCGGGAGGGCCCTCACAGATACGCAGTATTTT. Encoded protein: CASSFGTSGRALTDTQYF.

The J gene is TRBJ2-1, the V gene TRBV10-2; 10 bases fit TRBD1. Trimming at V came to 6 bases and at J to 5 bases, leaving 4 bases not matched to a gene. The V gene's germline CDR1 is WSHSY and CDR2 SAAADI. The CDR3 runs to 14 residues. The CDR3 loop reads CASRLGQGNNEQFF. The CDR3 nucleotides read TGCGCCAGCAGGTTGGGACAGGGGAACAATGAGCAGTTCTTC.

The genes are TRBV19 and TRBJ1-1; unclear D gene. Germline V lookup: CDR1 LNHDA, CDR2 SQIVND (reference sequence). CDR3 length equals 13 residues. V was cut by 4 bases and J by 0 bases, with 6 bases left in between. CDR3 residues: CASSNTVNTEAFF. CDR3 DNA sequence: TGTGCCAGTAGTAATACGGTGAACACTGAAGCTTTCTTT.